Sequencing of this T cell receptor (beta chain) was carried out in a study of Ad26.COV2.S vaccination and SARS-CoV-2 variants. The wider study: Each vaccinee took Ad26.COV2.S intramuscularly, once or twice 56 days apart.

Documented treatment: 15 to 20 received Ad26.COV2.S at low or high dose, single or two shots; several received placebo; per-sample allocation not given. It was on day 63 after the first vaccine or placebo injection that samples were taken. Using immunoSEQ multiplex PCR, the repertoire was profiled, and TCRdb retains in-frame clones only, with some absent. The sample contains a few hundred thousand clones, about four fifths of which appear only once. Regarding the study as a whole: Vaccine and placebo groups showed comparable non-spike TCR breadth.

In regard to this clone: The target antigen is unknown.

The V segment lost 0 bases and the J segment 4 bases; nucleotides outside the gene matches: 4. Germline CDR1 LGHDT, CDR2 YNNKEL (reference sequence). The CDR3 covers 15 residues. The sequences come from peripheral blood, collected in a trial of Ad26.COV2.S vaccine versus placebo. This clonotype originated in a person aged 18-65 years who received the Ad26.COV2.S COVID-19 vaccine or a placebo. The V and J genes are TRBV3-1 (or the pseudogene TRBV3-2) and TRBJ2-7; 9 bases agree with TRBD2. The CDR3: CASSQDPTSGYEQYF. In DNA, the CDR3 is TGTGCCAGCAGCCAAGATCCAACTAGCGGGTACGAGCAGTACTTC.